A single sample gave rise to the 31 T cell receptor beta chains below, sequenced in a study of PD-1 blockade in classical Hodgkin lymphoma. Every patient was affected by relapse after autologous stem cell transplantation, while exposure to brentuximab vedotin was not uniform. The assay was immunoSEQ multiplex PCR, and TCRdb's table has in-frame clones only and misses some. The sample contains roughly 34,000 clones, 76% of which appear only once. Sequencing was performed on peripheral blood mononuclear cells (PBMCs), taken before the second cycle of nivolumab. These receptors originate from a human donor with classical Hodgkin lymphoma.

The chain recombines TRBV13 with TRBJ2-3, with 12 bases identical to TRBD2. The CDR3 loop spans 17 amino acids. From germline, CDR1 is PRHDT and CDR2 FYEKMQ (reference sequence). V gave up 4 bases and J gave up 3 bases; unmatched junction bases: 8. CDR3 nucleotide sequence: TGTGCCAGCAGCTCCAGGACTAGCGGGGATGAAACAGATACGCAGTATTTT. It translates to CASSSRTSGDETDTQYF.

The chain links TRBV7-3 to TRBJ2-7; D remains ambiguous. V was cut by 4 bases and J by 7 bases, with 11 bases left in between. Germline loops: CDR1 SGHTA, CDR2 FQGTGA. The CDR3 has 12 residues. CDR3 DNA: TGTGCCAGCAGCTCCCAGATGGGGGAGCAGTACTTC. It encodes CASSSQMGEQYF.

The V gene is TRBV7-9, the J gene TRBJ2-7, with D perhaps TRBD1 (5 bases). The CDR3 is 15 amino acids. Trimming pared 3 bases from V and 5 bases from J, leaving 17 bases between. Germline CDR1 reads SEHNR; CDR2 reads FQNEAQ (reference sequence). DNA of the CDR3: TGTGCCAGCAGCTTGGGTTGGCAGGGCGTGGACGAGCAGTACTTC. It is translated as CASSLGWQGVDEQYF.

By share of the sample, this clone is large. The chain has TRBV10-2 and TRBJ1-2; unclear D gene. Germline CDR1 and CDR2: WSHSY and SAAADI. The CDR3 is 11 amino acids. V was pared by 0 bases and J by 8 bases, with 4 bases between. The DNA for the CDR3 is TGCGCCAGCAGTGAGTCTTGGGGCTACACCTTC. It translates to CASSESWGYTF.

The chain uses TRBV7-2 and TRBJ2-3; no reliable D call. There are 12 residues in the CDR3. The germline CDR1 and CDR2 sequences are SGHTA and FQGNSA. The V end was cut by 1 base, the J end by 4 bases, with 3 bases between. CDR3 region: CASSLDADTQYF. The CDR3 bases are TGTGCCAGCAGCTTAGACGCAGATACGCAGTATTTT.

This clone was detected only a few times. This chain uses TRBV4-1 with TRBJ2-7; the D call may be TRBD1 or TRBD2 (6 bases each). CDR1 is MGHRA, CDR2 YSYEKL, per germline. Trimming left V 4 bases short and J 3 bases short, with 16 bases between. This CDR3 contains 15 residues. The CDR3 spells CASSPGVGGIYEQYF. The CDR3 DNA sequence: TGCGCCAGCAGCCCGGGTGTGGGGGGCATCTACGAGCAGTACTTC.

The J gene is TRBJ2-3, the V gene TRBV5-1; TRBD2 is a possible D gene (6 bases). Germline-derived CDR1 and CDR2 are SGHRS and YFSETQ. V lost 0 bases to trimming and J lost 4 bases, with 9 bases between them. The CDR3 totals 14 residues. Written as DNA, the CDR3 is TGCGCCAGCAGCTTGGGGGACTCAGCAGATACGCAGTATTTT. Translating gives CASSLGDSADTQYF.

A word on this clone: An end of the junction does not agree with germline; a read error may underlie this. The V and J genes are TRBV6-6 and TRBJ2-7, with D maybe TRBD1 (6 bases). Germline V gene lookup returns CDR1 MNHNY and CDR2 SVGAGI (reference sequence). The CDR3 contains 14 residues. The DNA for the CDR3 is TGTGCCGGCAGTTACGAAGGCAGGGGCTACGAGCAGTACTTC. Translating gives CAGSYEGRGYEQYF.

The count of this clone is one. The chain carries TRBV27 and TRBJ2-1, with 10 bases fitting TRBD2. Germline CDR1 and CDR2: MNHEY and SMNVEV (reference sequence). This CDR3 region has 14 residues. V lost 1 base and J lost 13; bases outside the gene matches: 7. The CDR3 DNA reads TGTGCCAGCAGTTTATTGCTAGCGGGGGCAGTACAGTTCTTC. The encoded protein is CASSLLLAGAVQFF.

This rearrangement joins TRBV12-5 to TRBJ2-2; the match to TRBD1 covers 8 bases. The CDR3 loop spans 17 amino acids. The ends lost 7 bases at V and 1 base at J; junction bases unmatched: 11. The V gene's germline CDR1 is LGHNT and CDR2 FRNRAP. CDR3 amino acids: CASAFEPGGRNTGELFF. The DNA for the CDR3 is TGTGCTAGTGCCTTTGAACCAGGGGGCAGGAACACCGGGGAGCTGTTTTTT.

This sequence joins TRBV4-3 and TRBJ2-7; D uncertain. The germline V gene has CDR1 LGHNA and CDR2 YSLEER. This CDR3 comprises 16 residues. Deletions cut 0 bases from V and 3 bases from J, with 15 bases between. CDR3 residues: CASSQDNRPQDYEQYF. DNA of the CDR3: TGCGCCAGCAGCCAAGATAACCGACCTCAGGACTACGAGCAGTACTTC.

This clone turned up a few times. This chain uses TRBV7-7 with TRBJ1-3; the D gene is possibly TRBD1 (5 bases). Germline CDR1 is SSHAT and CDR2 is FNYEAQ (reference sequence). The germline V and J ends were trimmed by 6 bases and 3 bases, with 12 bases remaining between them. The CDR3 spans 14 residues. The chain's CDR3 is CASSPGTFGNTIYF. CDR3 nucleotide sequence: TGTGCCAGCAGTCCCGGGACGTTTGGAAACACCATATATTTT.

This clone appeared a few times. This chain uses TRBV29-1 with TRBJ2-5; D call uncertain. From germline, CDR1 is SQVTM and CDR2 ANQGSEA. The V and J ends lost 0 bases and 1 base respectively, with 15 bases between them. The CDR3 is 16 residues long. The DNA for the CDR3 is TGCAGCGTTGAAGAGAGCCGTAGAGCCTTCCAAGAGACCCAGTACTTC. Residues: CSVEESRRAFQETQYF.

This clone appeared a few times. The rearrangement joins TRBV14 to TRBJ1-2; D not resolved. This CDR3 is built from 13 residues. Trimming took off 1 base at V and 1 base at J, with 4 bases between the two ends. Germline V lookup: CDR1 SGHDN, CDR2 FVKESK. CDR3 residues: CASSQGGNYGYTF. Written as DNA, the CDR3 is TGTGCCAGCAGCCAAGGGGGTAACTATGGCTACACCTTC.

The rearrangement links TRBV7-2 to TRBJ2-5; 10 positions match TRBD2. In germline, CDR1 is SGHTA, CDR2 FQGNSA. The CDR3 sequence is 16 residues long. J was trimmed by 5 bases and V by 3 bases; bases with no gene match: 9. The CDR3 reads CASSFRPGLARETQYF. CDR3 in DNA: TGTGCCAGCAGCTTCCGCCCGGGACTAGCGCGGGAGACCCAGTACTTC.

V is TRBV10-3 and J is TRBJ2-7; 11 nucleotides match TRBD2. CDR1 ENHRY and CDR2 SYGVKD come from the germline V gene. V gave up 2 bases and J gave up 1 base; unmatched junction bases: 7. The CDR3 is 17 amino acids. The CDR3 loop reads CAISEPSGGQGSYEQYF. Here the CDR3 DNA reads TGTGCCATCAGTGAGCCTAGCGGGGGGCAGGGTTCCTACGAGCAGTACTTC.

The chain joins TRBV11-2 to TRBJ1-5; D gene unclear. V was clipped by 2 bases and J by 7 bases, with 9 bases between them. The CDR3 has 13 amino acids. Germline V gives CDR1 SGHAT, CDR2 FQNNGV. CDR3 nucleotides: TGTGCCAGCAGCTTATTCCCCGGGCAGCCCCAGCATTTT. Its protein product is CASSLFPGQPQHF.

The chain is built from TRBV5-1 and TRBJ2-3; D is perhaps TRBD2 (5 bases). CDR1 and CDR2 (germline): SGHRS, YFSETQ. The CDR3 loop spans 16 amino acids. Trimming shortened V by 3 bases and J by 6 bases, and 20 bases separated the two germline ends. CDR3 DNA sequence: TGCGCCAGCAGCTCCGGCGGTTTCGGGGTGTTCGATACGCAGTATTTT. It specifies CASSSGGFGVFDTQYF.

Here the CDR3 DNA reads TGTGCCAGCAGCTTCTCTTGGGACTTCACAGATACGCAGTATTTT. Translation: CASSFSWDFTDTQYF. This chain joins TRBV7-9 and TRBJ2-3; TRBD2 might be the D (6 bases). V was pared by 3 bases and J by 2 bases, with 12 bases between. Germline V gives CDR1 SEHNR, CDR2 FQNEAQ (reference sequence). The CDR3 runs to 15 residues.

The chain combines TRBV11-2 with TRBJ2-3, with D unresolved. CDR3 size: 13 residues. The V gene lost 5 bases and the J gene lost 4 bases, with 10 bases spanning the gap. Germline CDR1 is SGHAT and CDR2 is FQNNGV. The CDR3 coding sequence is TGTGCCAGCAGCGGGCGGCCCGCAGATACGCAGTATTTT. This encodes CASSGRPADTQYF.

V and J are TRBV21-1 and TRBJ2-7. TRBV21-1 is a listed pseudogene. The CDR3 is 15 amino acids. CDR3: CASSRTVERPYEQYF. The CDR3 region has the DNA TGTGCCAGCAGTCGGACGGTTGAGAGGCCCTACGAGCAGTACTTC.

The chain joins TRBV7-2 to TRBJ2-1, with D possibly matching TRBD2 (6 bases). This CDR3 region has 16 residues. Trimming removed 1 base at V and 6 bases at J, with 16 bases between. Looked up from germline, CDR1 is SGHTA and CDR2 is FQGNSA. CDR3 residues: CASSLVGGGTRNEQFF. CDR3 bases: TGTGCCAGCAGCTTAGTGGGTGGGGGGACCCGCAATGAGCAGTTCTTC.

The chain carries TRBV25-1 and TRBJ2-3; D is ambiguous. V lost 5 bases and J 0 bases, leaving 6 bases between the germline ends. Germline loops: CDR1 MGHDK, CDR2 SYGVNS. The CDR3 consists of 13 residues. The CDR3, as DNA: TGTGCCAGCAGTTATACTAGCACAGATACGCAGTATTTT. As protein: CASSYTSTDTQYF.

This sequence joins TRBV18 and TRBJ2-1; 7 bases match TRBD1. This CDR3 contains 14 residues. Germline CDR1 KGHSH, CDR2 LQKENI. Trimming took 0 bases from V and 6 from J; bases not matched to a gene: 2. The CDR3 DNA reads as TGTGCCAGCTCACCACCGACAGGGCCCAATGAGCAGTTCTTC. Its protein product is CASSPPTGPNEQFF.

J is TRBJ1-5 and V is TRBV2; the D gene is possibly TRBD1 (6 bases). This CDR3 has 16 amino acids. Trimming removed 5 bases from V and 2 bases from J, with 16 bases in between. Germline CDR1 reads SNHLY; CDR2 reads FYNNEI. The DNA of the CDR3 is TGTGCCAGCAGTTTGACACAGGGTCCAGGCAATCAGCCCCAGCATTTT. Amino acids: CASSLTQGPGNQPQHF.

DNA of the CDR3: TGTGCCAGCAGCGTAGGGGTAGCGGGTCAAGAGACCCAGTACTTC. Encoded protein: CASSVGVAGQETQYF. The chain recombines TRBV9 with TRBJ2-5; 7 bases fit TRBD2. The CDR3 loop spans 15 amino acids. In germline, CDR1 is SGDLS, CDR2 YYNGEE. V lost 0 bases to trimming and J lost 2 bases; unmatched junction nucleotides: 4.

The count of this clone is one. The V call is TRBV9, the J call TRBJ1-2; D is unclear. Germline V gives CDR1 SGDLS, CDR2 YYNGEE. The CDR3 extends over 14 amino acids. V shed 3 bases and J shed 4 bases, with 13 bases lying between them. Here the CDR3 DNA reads TGTGCCAGCAGCGGCTCTTCGGGGTTCTATGGCTACACCTTC. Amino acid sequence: CASSGSSGFYGYTF.

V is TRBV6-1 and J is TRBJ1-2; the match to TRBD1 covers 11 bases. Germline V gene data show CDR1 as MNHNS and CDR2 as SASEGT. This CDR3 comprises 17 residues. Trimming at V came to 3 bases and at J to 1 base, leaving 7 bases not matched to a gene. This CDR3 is CASSEGQGEWGNYGYTF. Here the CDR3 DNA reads TGTGCCAGCAGTGAGGGACAGGGGGAATGGGGTAACTATGGCTACACCTTC.

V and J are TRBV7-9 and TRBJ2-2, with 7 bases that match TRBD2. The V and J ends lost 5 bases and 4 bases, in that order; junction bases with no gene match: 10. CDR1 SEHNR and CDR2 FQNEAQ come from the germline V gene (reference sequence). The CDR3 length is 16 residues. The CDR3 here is CASSRRGTTLTGELFF. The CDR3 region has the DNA TGTGCCAGCAGCCGCCGGGGGACTACCCTCACCGGGGAGCTGTTTTTT. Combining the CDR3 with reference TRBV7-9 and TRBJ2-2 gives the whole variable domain DTGVSQNPRHKITKRGQNVTFRCDPISEHNRLYWYRQTLGQGPEFLTYFQNEAQLEKSRLLSDRFSAERPKGSFSTLEIQRTEQGDSAMYLCASSRRGTTLTGELFFGEGSRLTVL.

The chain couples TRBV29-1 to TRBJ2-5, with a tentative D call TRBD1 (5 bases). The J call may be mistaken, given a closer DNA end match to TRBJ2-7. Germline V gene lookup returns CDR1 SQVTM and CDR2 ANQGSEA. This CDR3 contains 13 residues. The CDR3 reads CSVVSAGQHEQYF. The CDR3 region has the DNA TGCAGCGTTGTATCAGCAGGGCAACACGAGCAGTACTTC.

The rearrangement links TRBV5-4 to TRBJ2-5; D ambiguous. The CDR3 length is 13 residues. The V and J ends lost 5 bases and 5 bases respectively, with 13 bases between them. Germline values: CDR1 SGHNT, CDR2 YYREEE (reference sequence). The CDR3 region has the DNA TGTGCCAGCAGTACCGAGTGGGCCGAGACCCAGTACTTC. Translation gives CASSTEWAETQYF.